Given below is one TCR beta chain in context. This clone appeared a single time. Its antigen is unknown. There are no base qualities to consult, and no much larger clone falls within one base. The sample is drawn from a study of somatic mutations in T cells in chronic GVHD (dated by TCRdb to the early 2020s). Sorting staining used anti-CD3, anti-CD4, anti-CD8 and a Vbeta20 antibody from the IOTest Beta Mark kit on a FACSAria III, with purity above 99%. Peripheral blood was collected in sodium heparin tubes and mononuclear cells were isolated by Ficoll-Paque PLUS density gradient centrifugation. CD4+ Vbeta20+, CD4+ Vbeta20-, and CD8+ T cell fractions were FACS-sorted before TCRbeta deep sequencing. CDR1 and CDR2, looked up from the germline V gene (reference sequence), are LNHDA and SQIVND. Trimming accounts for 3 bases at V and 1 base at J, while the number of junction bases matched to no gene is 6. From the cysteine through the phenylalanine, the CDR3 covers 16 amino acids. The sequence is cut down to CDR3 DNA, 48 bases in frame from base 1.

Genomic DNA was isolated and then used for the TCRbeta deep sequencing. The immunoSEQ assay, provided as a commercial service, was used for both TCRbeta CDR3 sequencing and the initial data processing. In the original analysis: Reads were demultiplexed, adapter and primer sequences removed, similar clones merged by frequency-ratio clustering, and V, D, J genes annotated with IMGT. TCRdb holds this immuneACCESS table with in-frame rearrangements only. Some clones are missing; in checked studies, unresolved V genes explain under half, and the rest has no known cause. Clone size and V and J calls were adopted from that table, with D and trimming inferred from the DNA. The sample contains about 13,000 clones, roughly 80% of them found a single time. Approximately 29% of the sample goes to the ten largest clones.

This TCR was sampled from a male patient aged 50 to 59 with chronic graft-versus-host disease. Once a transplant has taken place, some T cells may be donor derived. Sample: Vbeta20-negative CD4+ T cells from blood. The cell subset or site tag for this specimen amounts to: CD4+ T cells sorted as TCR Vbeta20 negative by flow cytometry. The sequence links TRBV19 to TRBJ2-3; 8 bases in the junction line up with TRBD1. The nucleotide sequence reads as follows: TGTGCCAGTAGTATCGACGGACAGGGACGCACAGATACGCAGTATTTT. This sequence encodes CASSIDGQGRTDTQYF.